This T cell receptor (beta chain) was captured in a study of blood T cell repertoires in COVID-19. In the study overall: From the United States, Italy and Spain came samples of acute and convalescent COVID-19. T cells, B-cell-depleted T cells, or PBMCs provided the cDNA or gDNA that served as material.

Germline assignment: CDR1 MNHEY and CDR2 SMNVEV (reference sequence). Trimming cost V 6 bases and J 5 bases; bases outside gene matches: 12. CDR3 length: 15 amino acids. In the original analysis: The authors estimated nucleated cell counts from reference gene primer amplification. Here immunoSEQ multiplex PCR was the method, and the copy in TCRdb shows in-frame clones only, minus some. Clone size and V and J calls were adopted from that table, with D and trimming inferred from the DNA. Among around 300,000 clones listed, around 89% were seen once. This clone occurred a few times. Sequences were obtained from peripheral blood. This sequence was found in a woman younger than 45 with COVID-19, enrolled during active disease. The chain combines TRBV27 with TRBJ2-5, with TRBD1 matching 7 bases. The CDR3 sequence: CASRPRDSRGETQYF. The CDR3 bases are TGTGCCAGCAGACCCCGGGACAGCCGCGGCGAGACCCAGTACTTC.